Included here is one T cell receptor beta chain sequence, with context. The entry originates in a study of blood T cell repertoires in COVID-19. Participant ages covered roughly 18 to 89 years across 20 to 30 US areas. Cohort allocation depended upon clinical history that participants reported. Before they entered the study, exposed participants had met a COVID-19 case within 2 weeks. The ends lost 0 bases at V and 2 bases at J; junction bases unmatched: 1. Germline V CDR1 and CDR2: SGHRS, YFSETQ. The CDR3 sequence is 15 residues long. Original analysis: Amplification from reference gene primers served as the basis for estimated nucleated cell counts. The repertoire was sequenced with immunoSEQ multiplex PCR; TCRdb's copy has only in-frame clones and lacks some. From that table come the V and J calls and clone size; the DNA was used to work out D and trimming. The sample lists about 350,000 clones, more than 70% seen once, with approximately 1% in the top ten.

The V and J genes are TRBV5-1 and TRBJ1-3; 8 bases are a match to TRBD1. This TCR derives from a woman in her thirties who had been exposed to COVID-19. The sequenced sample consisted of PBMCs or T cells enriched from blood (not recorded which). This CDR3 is CASSLEQGAGNTIYF. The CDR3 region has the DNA TGCGCCAGCAGCTTGGAACAGGGGGCTGGAAACACCATATATTTT.